A single T cell receptor (beta chain) is shown here with its context. Using immunoSEQ multiplex PCR, the repertoire was profiled, and TCRdb retains in-frame clones only, with some absent. The repertoire holds more than 200,000 clones, with approximately 91% as singletons. This entry comes from a study of blood T cell repertoires in COVID-19. V dropped 4 bases and J dropped 7; count of bases not matched to a gene: 10. The CDR3 is 17 residues long. Germline V CDR1 and CDR2: MNHNS, SASEGT. This sequence originates from a human donor in a cohort sampled during active COVID-19. The material sequenced was peripheral blood. The genes are TRBV6-1 and TRBJ2-2, with 12 bases matching TRBD1. The CDR3 loop reads CASSVLPGQGAGGELFF. In DNA, the CDR3 is TGTGCCAGCAGTGTTCTACCGGGACAGGGGGCTGGCGGGGAGCTGTTTTTT.